This paragraph reports one T cell receptor beta chain. The antigen remains unidentified. CDR1 is SGDLS and CDR2 is YYNGEE in the germline V gene. The CDR3 totals 14 residues. Trimming took 1 base from V and 4 from J, leaving 10 bases between them. What was amplified from RNA transcripts were TCR beta CDR3 regions. Initially, a first-round RT-PCR of the TCR CDR3 employed the HTBI primer set. TCRdb re-called the multiplex PCR reads through MiXCR, storing one row per CDR3 protein. The table records 400,000 or so distinct CDR3 sequences, about 15% of them present only once. This sample was included in a study of T cells in Graves' hyperthyroidism and ophthalmopathy. About the study: The authors collected peripheral blood at initial diagnosis, before any treatment.

Exclusion of patients followed from uncontrolled infection, other autoimmune disease, pregnancy or lactation. Study-wide findings and caveats: A model built on 13 V-J features separated ophthalmopathy from stable hyperthyroidism. Onset of ophthalmopathy came a median 6.5 months after the model predicted it.

This TCR was sampled from a woman aged 30 to 39 with Graves' ophthalmopathy. Sequenced material: blood. This chain uses TRBV9 with TRBJ2-3, with D possibly matching TRBD1 (6 bases). The CDR3 bases are TGTGCCAGCAGCGTACAGGGGCCGTCAGATACGCAGTATTTT. Protein sequence: CASSVQGPSDTQYF.